This TCR beta chain was recovered during a study of blood T cell repertoires in COVID-19. The overall study: The United States, Italy and Spain provided the acute and convalescent COVID-19 samples.

Authors' processing steps: Counts of nucleated cells, estimated from reference gene primer amplification, were obtained. TCRdb's table, derived via immunoSEQ multiplex PCR, lists solely in-frame clones and lacks some. That table gives V, J and clone size, and the DNA gave D and trimming. The sample records about 230,000 clones, more than 80% being singletons. In its sample, this clone was seen once. The V segment lost 5 bases and the J segment 0 bases; nucleotides outside the gene matches: 4. CDR3 size: 15 residues. Germline V gene lookup returns CDR1 MNHEY and CDR2 SVGEGT. Seattle patients were enrolled during active infection and followed longitudinally.

The chain combines TRBV6-2 or TRBV6-3 with TRBJ2-1; 7 bases line up with TRBD1. Material: peripheral blood. This clonotype was obtained from a woman aged 80 or over with COVID-19, enrolled during active disease. The CDR3 here is CASSRQGYSYNEQFF. In DNA form, the CDR3 reads TGTGCCAGCAGTAGACAGGGTTACTCCTACAATGAGCAGTTCTTC.